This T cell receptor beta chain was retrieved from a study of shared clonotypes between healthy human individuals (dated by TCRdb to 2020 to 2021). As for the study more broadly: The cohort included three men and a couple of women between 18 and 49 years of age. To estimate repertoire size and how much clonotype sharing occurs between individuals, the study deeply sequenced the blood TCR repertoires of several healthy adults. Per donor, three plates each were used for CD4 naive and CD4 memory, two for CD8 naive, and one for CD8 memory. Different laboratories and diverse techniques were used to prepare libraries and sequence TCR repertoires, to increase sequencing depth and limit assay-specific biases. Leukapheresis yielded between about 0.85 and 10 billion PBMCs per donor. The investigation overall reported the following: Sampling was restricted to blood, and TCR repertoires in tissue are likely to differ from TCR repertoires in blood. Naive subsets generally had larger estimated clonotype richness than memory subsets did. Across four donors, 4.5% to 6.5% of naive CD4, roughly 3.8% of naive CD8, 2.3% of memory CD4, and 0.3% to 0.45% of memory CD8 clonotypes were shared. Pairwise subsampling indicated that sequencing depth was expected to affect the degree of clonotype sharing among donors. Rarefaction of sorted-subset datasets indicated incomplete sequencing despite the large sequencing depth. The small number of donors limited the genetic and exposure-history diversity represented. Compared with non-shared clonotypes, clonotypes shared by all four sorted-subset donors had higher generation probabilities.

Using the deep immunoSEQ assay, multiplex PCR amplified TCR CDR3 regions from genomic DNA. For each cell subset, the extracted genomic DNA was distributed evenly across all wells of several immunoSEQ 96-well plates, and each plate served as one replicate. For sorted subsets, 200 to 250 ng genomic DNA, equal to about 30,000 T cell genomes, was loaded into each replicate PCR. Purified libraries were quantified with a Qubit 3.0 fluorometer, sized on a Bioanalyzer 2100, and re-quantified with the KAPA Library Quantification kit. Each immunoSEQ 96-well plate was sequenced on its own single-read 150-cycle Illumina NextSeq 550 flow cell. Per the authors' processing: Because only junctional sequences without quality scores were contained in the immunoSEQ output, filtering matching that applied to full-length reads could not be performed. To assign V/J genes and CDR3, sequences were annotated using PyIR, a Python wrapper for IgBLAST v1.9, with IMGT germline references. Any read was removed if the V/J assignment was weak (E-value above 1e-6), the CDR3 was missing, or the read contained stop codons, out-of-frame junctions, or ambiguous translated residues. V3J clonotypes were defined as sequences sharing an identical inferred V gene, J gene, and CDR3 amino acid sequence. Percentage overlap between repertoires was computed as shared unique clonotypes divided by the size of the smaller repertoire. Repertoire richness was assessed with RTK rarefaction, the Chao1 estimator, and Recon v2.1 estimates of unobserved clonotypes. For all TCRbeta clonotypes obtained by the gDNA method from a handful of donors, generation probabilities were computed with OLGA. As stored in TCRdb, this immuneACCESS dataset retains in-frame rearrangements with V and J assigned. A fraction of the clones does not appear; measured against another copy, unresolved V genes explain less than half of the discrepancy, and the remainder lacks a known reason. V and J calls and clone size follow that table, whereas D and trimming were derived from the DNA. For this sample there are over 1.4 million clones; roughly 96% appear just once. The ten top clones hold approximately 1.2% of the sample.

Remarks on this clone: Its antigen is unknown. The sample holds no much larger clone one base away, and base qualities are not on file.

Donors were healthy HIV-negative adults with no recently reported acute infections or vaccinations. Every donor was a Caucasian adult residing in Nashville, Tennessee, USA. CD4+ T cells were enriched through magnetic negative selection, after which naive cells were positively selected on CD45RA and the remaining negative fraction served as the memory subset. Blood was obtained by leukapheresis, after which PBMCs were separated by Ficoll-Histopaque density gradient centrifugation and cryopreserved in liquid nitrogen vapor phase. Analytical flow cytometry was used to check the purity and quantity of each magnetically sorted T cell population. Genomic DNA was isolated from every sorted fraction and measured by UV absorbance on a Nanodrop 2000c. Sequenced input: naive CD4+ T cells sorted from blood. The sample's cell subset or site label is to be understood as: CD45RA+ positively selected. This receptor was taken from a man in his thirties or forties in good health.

The DNA sequence is given as TGTGCCAGTAGTATAGTTGGCAGGAAGGGGGATCTGAACACTGAAGCTTTCTTT. The translation is CASSIVGRKGDLNTEAFF. The V and J genes are TRBV19 and TRBJ1-1; TRBD1 could be the D gene, as 6 bases match. Looking up the germline V gene (reference sequence) yields CDR1 LNHDA and CDR2 SQIVND. V is reduced by 1 base and J by 0 bases, leaving a spacing of 18 bases between them. The CDR3 holds 18 amino acids from the cysteine to the phenylalanine. CDR3 DNA is the only sequence kept; it has 54 bases, read in frame from the first base.